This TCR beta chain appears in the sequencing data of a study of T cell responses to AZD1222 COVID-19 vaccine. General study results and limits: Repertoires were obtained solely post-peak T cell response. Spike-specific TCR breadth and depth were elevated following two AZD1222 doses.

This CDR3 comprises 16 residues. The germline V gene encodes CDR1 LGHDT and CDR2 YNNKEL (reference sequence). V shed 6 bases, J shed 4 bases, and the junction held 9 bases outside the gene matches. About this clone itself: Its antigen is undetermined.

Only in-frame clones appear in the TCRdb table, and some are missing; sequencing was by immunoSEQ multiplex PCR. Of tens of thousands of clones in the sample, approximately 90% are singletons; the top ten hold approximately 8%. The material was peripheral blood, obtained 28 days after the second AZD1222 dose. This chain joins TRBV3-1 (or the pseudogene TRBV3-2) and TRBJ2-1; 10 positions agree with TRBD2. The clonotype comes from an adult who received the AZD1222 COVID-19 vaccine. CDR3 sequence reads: CASSQASGSSYNEQFF. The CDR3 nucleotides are TGTGCCAGCAGTCAGGCTAGCGGGAGTTCTTACAATGAGCAGTTCTTC.